What follows describes a single T cell receptor (beta chain). Antigen unknown. The data stem from a study of T cell responses to AZD1222 COVID-19 vaccine. Assay: immunoSEQ multiplex PCR; the TCRdb copy retains only in-frame clones and omits some. The sample has hundreds of thousands of clones, about 92% seen once; the top ten hold more than 0.8%. Between the trimmed V and J ends, which lost 6 bases and 8 bases, there was a span of 20 bases. Germline V gene sequence: CDR1 MGHDK, CDR2 SYGVNS. CDR3 length: 15 amino acids. Study results and limitations: Repertoires were collected only later (after the peak T cell response had occurred). With two AZD1222 doses given, Spike-specific TCR breadth and depth both rose. Most donors were white British and more were female, and clonal diversity was possibly underestimated.

The chain carries TRBV25-1 and TRBJ2-1, with a tentative D call TRBD1 (6 bases). The source material was peripheral blood, sampled on day 0 of MenACWY control vaccination. The origin of this receptor is an adult in good health. CDR3 in amino acids: CASSARGTEKYEQFF. CDR3 DNA: TGTGCCAGCAGCGCCAGGGGCACAGAAAAGTATGAGCAGTTCTTC.